These T cell receptor beta chains were read from a single sample in a study of blood T cells in healthy people across ages. TCRdb called the 5' RACE reads again in MiXCR, with one record for every CDR3 protein. The sample consists of 730,000 or so distinct CDR3 sequences, roughly two fifths of them appearing once. The sample taken for sequencing was blood. All receptors derive from a woman aged 55-70 years in good health. Both conserved end residues are part of each CDR3. D genes are given only for firm matches. Size is stated for part of the rows, as once, few or many counts, or as a class when the clone is expanded.

D: TRBD2
V: TRBV6-5
J: TRBJ2-7
size: NA
length: 15
CDR3: CASSRWTSGNNEQYF
DNA: TGTGCCAGCAGTCGGTGGACTAGCGGGAATAATGAGCAGTACTTC

D: TRBD1
V: TRBV2
J: TRBJ2-4
size: few
length: 15
CDR3: CASSEMGTGKNIQYF
DNA: TGTGCCAGCAGTGAAATGGGGACAGGGAAAAACATTCAGTACTTC

D: NA
V: TRBV28
J: TRBJ1-6
size: NA
length: 15
CDR3: CASRGSTGANSPLHF
DNA: TGTGCCAGCAGGGGATCGACAGGAGCTAATTCACCCCTCCACTTT

D: NA
V: TRBV11-2
J: TRBJ2-1
size: NA
length: 13
CDR3: CASNLERGSEQFF
DNA: TGTGCCAGCAACTTAGAACGGGGCAGTGAGCAGTTCTTC

D: NA
V: TRBV10-3
J: TRBJ1-4
size: few
length: 13
CDR3: CAISAEGNEKLFF
DNA: TGTGCCATCAGCGCCGAAGGGAATGAAAAACTGTTTTTT

D: NA
V: TRBV3-1
J: TRBJ1-2
size: few
length: 14
CDR3: CASSRSDGNYGYTF
DNA: TGTGCCAGCAGCCGATCAGACGGAAACTATGGCTACACCTTC

D: NA
V: TRBV18
J: TRBJ1-2
size: few
length: 14
CDR3: CASSPPTESYGYTF
DNA: TGTGCCAGCTCACCACCGACAGAGTCCTATGGCTACACCTTC

D: NA
V: TRBV20-1
J: TRBJ1-2
size: few
length: 13
CDR3: CSARGDQADGYTF
DNA: TGCAGTGCTAGGGGGGATCAGGCCGATGGCTACACCTTC

D: NA
V: TRBV29-1
J: TRBJ2-1
size: many
length: 12
CDR3: CSAAGVTNEQFF
DNA: TGCAGCGCCGCCGGAGTTACCAATGAGCAGTTCTTC

D: TRBD1
V: TRBV29-1
J: TRBJ2-4
size: NA
length: 12
CDR3: CSAVTGGYEQYF
DNA: TGCAGCGCTGTGACAGGGGGCTACGAACAGTACTTC

D: NA
V: TRBV19
J: TRBJ2-5
size: once
length: 14
CDR3: CASSMYEGQETQYF
DNA: TGTGCCAGTAGTATGTACGAGGGGCAAGAGACCCAGTACTTC

D: NA
V: TRBV21-1
J: TRBJ2-5
size: few
length: 15
CDR3: CASSSTGTEQETQYF
DNA: TGTGCCAGCAGCTCTACCGGGACAGAACAAGAGACCCAGTACTTC

D: TRBD1
V: TRBV12-3/TRBV12-4
J: TRBJ1-5
size: NA
length: 14
CDR3: CASSSRQGWQPQHF
DNA: TGTGCCAGCAGCTCTCGACAGGGTTGGCAGCCCCAGCATTTT

D: NA
V: TRBV5-5
J: TRBJ2-7
size: NA
length: 13
CDR3: CASSPTVVKGQYF
DNA: TGTGCCAGCAGCCCGACAGTAGTAAAGGGGCAGTACTTC